Included here is one TCR beta chain sequence, with context. These data belong to a study of T cell responses to AZD1222 COVID-19 vaccine. The CDR3 is 15 amino acids. The V end lost 5 bases, the J end lost 0 bases, and 12 bases lay between the germline ends. CDR1 and CDR2 (germline): MDHEN, SYDVKM. The data were produced by immunoSEQ multiplex PCR, yet TCRdb's version contains in-frame clones alone and is incomplete. The repertoire has about 200,000 clones, 90% to 95% of them found once; the top ten carry more than 0.8%. This sequence originates from an adult who received the AZD1222 COVID-19 vaccine. The sample was peripheral blood, taken 28 days after the second AZD1222 dose. The rearrangement joins TRBV28 to TRBJ2-3, with D possibly TRBD1 on 5 matching bases. The CDR3 DNA is TGTGCCAGCAGTGGGCTGGCAGGGAGCACAGATACGCAGTATTTT. It specifies CASSGLAGSTDTQYF.